The rows below give T cell receptor beta chains drawn from one sample of a study of blood T cell repertoires in COVID-19. The data were produced by immunoSEQ multiplex PCR, yet TCRdb's version contains in-frame clones alone and is incomplete. The repertoire holds some 180,000 clones, with about four fifths as singletons. Source material: peripheral blood. These receptors were taken from a woman at least 80 years old with acute or convalescent COVID-19. The conserved cysteine and the conserved F or W are not part of the CDR3 here. Not all rows give a size; the values are once, few, many and, for expanded clones, a class.

size	V	J	CDR3
.	TRBV5-1	TRBJ1-1	ASSLTRGNTEAF
.	TRBV19	TRBJ1-2	ASSAPGQGAYGYT
once	TRBV24-1	TRBJ2-2	ATSDSSGQGAVTGELF
.	TRBV19	TRBJ1-2	ASSTSRTGRSGYT
.	TRBV7-9	TRBJ1-4	ASSGRTGFNEKLF
once	TRBV7-2	TRBJ2-3	ASSPLAGGGTDTQY
.	TRBV27	TRBJ2-7	ASSPDRGGYEQY
.	TRBV10-2	TRBJ2-3	ASSDLSRDTQY
once	TRBV9	TRBJ2-1	ASSGSGSSYNEQF
.	TRBV6-5	TRBJ2-3	ASSYLGGPSADTQY
.	TRBV9	TRBJ1-1	ASSRQGGNTEAF
.	TRBV10-3	TRBJ1-1	AISNRTGGTEAF
.	TRBV15	TRBJ1-1	ATSRDFGTGLNTEAF
.	TRBV21-1	TRBJ2-7	ASSKGAPGGRNEQY
.	TRBV11-3	TRBJ2-1	ASSSLAGGVVGEQF
.	TRBV5-4	TRBJ1-2	ASSEGLVYGYT
.	TRBV18	TRBJ2-1	ASSLDRDNEQF
few	TRBV25-1	TRBJ1-4	ASSPQGSNEKLF
.	TRBV19	TRBJ2-7	ASSPQVQGPPSSYEQY
.	TRBV7-9	TRBJ2-7	ASSWGTGGRDEQY
.	TRBV2	TRBJ1-5	ASSENGVGNQPQH
.	TRBV30	TRBJ1-4	AWSRSQGVTTNEKLF
.	TRBV6-1	TRBJ2-1	ASSEAGGTYNEQF
few	TRBV27	TRBJ1-1	ASSLSAGLGYNTEAF
.	TRBV7-2	TRBJ2-1	ASSLERDSEQF
.	TRBV19	TRBJ2-5	ASSINREETQY
.	TRBV19	TRBJ2-1	ASSIRTASSYNEQF
.	TRBV4-1	TRBJ1-5	ASSPRPGVGNQPQH
.	TRBV18	TRBJ1-5	ASSPTQQGGGQPQH
.	TRBV21-1	TRBJ2-5	ASSKVWGLAGEETQY
.	TRBV23-1	TRBJ2-5	ASNQRDRGGETQY
.	TRBV7-3	TRBJ2-3	ASSLTTRDTQY
.	TRBV7-2	TRBJ2-7	ASTLAPSSYEQY
.	TRBV7-6	TRBJ2-2	ASSLARTDQNTGELF
.	TRBV19	TRBJ1-1	ASSPDRGGTEAF
.	TRBV28	TRBJ1-5	ASSSPSNRDQPQH
.	TRBV4-1	TRBJ1-2	ASSQVNQRGPTRGYT
.	TRBV6-4	TRBJ1-1	ASRRTGDTEAF
.	TRBV5-1	TRBJ2-1	ASSAGTDYNEQF
.	TRBV21-1	TRBJ2-1	ASTLTSRSYNEQF
.	TRBV12-5	TRBJ2-2	ASGARSGGHTGELF
.	TRBV2	TRBJ2-5	ASSDAGGRETQY
.	TRBV7-3	TRBJ2-5	ASSLVQGETQY
.	TRBV11-1	TRBJ2-3	ASTLRQGVDTQY
.	TRBV9	TRBJ1-6	ASSVALANSPLH
.	TRBV28	TRBJ2-1	ASSLTGTANNNEQF
.	TRBV7-2	TRBJ1-5	ASSWQGNQPQH
.	TRBV6-5	TRBJ1-1	ASKTTGRNTEAF
.	TRBV19	TRBJ1-4	ASSIVFNEKLF